This TCR beta chain was identified in a study of T cells in Graves' hyperthyroidism and ophthalmopathy. On the study more broadly: Peripheral blood was obtained at initial diagnosis, preceding any treatment. Overall study findings and caveats: Ophthalmopathy onset followed model prediction by a median approximately 5.9 months.

9 to 10 ml fresh peripheral blood yielded the PBMCs. This clonotype was recorded at least ten times. Its antigen is unidentified. The CDR3 regions of TCR beta were amplified from RNA transcripts. The study used the HTBI primer set for a first-round RT-PCR of the TCR CDR3. Using its own MiXCR run on the multiplex PCR reads, TCRdb lists one record per CDR3 protein. Of 470,000 or so distinct CDR3 sequences in the sample, 20% were seen once. The clonotype comes from a man aged 18 to 35 with Graves' hyperthyroidism. Sequencing input: blood.

The CDR3 nucleotides are TGTGCCAGCAGAAAGCACCCGACAGTCCCCGGGGAGACCCAGTACTTC. Protein product: CASRKHPTVPGETQYF. This sequence joins TRBV6-2 or TRBV6-3 and TRBJ2-5, with a weak D call TRBD1 (5 bases). Deletions cut 6 bases from V and 5 bases from J, with 22 bases between. CDR1 MNHEY and CDR2 SVGEGT come from the germline V gene. The CDR3 spans 16 residues.